This paragraph reports one T cell receptor (beta chain). Germline CDR1 LGHDT, CDR2 YNNKEL (reference sequence). Trimming at V came to 2 bases and at J to 5 bases, leaving 6 bases not matched to a gene. The CDR3 has 15 amino acids. The sample is drawn from a study of blood T cell repertoires in COVID-19. About the research overall: In each case, the material was cDNA or gDNA derived from T cells, B-cell-depleted T cells, or PBMCs.

In the authors' workflow: Using reference gene primer amplification, nucleated cell counts were estimated. Clones were sequenced by immunoSEQ multiplex PCR, and TCRdb holds only the in-frame ones, with some missing. That table gives V, J and clone size, and the DNA gave D and trimming. The data contain about 240,000 clones, 70% to 90% of them seen just once; the ten biggest clones take up approximately 5.1%. Sequencing was performed on peripheral blood. This sequence joins TRBV3-1 (or the pseudogene TRBV3-2) and TRBJ2-3; 8 nucleotides match TRBD1. The sequence came from a man in his fifties with COVID-19, enrolled during active disease. The CDR3, as DNA: TGTGCCAGCAGCCAACCAGGACAGGGTATAGATACGCAGTATTTT. This codes for CASSQPGQGIDTQYF.